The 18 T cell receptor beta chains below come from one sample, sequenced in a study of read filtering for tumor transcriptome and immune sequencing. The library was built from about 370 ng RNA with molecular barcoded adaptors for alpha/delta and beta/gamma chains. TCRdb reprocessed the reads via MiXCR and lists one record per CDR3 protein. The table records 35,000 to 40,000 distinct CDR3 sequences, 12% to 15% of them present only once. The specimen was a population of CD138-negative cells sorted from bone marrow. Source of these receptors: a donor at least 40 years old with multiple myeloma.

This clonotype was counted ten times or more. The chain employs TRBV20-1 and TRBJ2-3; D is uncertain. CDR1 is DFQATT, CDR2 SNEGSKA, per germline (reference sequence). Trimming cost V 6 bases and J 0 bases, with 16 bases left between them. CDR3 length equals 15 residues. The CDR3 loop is CSAQEVSTSTDTQYF. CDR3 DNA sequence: TGCAGTGCCCAAGAAGTCTCGACTAGCACAGATACGCAGTATTTT.

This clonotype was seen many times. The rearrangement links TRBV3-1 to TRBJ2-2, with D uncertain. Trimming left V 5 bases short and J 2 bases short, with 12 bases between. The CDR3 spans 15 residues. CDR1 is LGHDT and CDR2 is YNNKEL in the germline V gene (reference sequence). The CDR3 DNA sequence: TGTGCCAGCAGCTACGGAGTCACCAACACCGGGGAGCTGTTTTTT. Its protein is CASSYGVTNTGELFF.

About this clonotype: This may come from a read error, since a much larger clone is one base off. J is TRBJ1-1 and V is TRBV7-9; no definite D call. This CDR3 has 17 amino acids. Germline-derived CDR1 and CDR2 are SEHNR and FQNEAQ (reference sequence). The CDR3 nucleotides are TGTGCCAGCAGCTTAGCCCCGGGAAGATCTAAGAACGCTGAAGCTCTCTTT. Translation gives CASSLAPGRSKNAEALF.

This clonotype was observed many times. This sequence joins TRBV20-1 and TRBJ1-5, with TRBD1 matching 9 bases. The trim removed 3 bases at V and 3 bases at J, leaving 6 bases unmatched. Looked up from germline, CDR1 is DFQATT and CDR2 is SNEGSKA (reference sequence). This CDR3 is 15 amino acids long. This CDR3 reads CSASPGTGNNQPQHF. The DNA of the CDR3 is TGCAGTGCTAGTCCCGGGACAGGGAACAATCAGCCCCAGCATTTT.

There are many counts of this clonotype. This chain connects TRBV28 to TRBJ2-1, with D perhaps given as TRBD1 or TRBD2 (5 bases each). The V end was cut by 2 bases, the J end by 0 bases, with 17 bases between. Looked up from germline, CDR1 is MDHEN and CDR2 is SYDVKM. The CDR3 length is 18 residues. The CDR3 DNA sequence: TGTGCCAGCAGTTTAAATGACGGGGCATCGAGCTCCTACAATGAGCAGTTCTTC. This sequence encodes CASSLNDGASSSYNEQFF. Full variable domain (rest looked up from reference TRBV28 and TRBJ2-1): DVKVTQSSRYLVKRTGEKVFLECVQDMDHENMFWYRQDPGLGLRLIYFSYDVKMKEKGDIPEGYSVSREKKERFSLILESASTNQTSMYLCASSLNDGASSSYNEQFFGPGTRLTVL.

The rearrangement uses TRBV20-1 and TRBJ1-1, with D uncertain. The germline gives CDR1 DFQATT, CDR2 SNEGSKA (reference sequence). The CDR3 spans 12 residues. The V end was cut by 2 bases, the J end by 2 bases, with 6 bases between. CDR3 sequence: CSARKQNTEAFF. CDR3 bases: TGCAGTGCTAGAAAGCAAAACACTGAAGCTTTCTTT.

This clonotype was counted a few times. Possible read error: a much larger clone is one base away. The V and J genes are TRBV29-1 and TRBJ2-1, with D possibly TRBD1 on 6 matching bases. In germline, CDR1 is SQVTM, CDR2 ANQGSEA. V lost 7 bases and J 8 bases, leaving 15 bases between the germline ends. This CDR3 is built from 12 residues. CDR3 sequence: CSALPGVDEQFF. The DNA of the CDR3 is TGCAGCGCCCTTCCAGGGGTCGATGAGCAGTTCTTC.

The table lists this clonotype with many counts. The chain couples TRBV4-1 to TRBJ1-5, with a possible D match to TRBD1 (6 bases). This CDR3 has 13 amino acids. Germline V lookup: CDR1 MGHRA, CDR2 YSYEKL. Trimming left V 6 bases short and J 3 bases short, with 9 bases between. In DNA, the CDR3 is TGCGCCAGCAGACAGGGAATCAATCAGCCCCAGCATTTT. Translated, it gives CASRQGINQPQHF.

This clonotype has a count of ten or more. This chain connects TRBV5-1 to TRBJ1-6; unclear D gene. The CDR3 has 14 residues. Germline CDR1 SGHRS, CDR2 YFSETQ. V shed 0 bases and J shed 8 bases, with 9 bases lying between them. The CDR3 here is CASSLEGLDSPLHF. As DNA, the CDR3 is TGCGCCAGCAGCTTGGAGGGTTTGGATTCACCCCTCCACTTT.

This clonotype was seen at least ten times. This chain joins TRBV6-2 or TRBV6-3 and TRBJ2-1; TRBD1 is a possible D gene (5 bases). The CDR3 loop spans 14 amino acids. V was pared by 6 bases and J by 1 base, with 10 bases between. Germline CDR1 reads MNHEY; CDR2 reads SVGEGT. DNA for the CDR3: TGTGCCAGCAGCACTCAGGGTTCCTACAATGAGCAGTTCTTC. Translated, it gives CASSTQGSYNEQFF.

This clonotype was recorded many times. Written as DNA, the CDR3 is TGTGCCAGCAGCCTCCCGAGCACAACTAATGAAAAACTGTTTTTT. It is translated as CASSLPSTTNEKLFF. The chain links TRBV7-9 to TRBJ1-4, with D unresolved. The CDR3 consists of 15 residues. The V gene lost 5 bases and the J gene lost 0 bases, with 10 bases spanning the gap. The germline V gene encodes CDR1 SEHNR and CDR2 FQNEAQ (reference sequence).

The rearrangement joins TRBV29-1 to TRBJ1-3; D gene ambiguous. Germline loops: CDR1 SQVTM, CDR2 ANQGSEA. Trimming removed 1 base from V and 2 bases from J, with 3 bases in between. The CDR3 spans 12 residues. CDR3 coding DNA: TGCAGCGTTGAAGGGACTGGAAACACCATATATTTT. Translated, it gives CSVEGTGNTIYF.

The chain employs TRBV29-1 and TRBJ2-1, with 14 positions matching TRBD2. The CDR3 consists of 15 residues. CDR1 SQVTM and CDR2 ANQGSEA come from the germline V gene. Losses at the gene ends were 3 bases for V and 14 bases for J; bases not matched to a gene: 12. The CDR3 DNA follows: TGCAGCGTTGAGAGCCCCGGGACTAGCGGGAGAGCGGAGTTCTTC. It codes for CSVESPGTSGRAEFF.

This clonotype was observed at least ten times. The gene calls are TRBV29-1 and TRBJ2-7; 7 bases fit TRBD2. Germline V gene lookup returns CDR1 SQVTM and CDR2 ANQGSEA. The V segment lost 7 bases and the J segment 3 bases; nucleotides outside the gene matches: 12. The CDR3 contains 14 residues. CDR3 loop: CSARIPGGGYEQYF. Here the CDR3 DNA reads TGCAGCGCCCGCATCCCGGGAGGAGGCTACGAGCAGTACTTC.

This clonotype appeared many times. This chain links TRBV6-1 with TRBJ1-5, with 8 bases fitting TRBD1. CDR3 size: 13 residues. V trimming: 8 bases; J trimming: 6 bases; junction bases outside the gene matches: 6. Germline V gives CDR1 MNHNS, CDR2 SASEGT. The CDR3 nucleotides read TGTGCCAGCCGACAGGGGCTGTTTCAGCCCCAGCATTTT. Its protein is CASRQGLFQPQHF.

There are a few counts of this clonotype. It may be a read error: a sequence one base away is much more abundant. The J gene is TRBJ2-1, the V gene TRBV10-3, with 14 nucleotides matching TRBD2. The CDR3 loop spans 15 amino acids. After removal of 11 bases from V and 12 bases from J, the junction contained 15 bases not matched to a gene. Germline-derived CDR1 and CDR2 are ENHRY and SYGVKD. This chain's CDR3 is CAATNPGLAGEGQFF. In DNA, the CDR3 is TGTGCCGCGACGAATCCGGGACTAGCGGGAGAAGGGCAGTTCTTC.

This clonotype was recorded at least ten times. CDR3: CACRVPPYGYTF. The CDR3 DNA follows: TGTGCCTGCAGGGTCCCACCCTATGGCTACACCTTC. This chain joins TRBV30 and TRBJ1-2; D perhaps matches TRBD1 (5 bases). Germline V gene sequence: CDR1 GTSNPN, CDR2 SVGIG (reference sequence). The CDR3 totals 12 residues. V was shortened by 6 bases and J by 4 bases, with 12 bases between the two germline ends.

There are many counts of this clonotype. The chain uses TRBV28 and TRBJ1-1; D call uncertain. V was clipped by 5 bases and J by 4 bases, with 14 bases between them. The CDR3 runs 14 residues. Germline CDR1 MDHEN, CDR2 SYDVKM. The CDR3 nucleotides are TGTGCCAGCAGTCCACATGGCGGGTTCACTGAAGCTTTCTTT. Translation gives CASSPHGGFTEAFF.